This T cell receptor (beta chain) was identified in a study of cytomegalovirus exposure and HLA in healthy donors. Germline-derived CDR1 and CDR2 are MGHRA and YSYEKL. Losses at the gene ends were 2 bases for V and 5 bases for J; bases not matched to a gene: 8. The CDR3 is made up of 15 amino acids. PCR involved 60 Vbeta and 13 Jbeta primers. Sequenced by immunoSEQ multiplex PCR; TCRdb stores in-frame clones only, minus some. In the table there are around 120,000 clones, roughly 9.9% of which are singletons. The TCR originated in a man aged 25 to 45 in good health and CMV-seronegative. Sequencing was performed on PBMCs. The chain uses TRBV4-1 and TRBJ2-7, with TRBD2 identical over 8 bases. The DNA for the CDR3 is TGCGCCAGCAGCCAATCAGCGGGAGTCGCCCACGAGCAGTACTTC. Translation: CASSQSAGVAHEQYF.